One sample yielded the 5 T cell receptor beta chains listed below, sequenced in a study of blood T cell repertoires in COVID-19 (dated by TCRdb to 2020 to 2021). The library was made by the immunoSEQ multiplex PCR assay. TCRdb mirrors the immuneACCESS table, restricted to in-frame sequences. Some clones are absent from its copies; in checked studies, under half trace to an unresolved V gene, and the reason for the others is unknown. This sample comprises 270,000 or so clones, about nine tenths of them detected only once. The ten largest clones take up around 10% of the sample. The sequencing input was peripheral blood. All receptors derive from a woman aged 25 to 39 with COVID-19, enrolled during active disease.

This rearrangement joins TRBV19 to TRBJ1-4, with D possibly TRBD1 on 6 matching bases. The CDR3 length is 14 residues. V was trimmed by 9 bases and J by 1 base, leaving 12 bases between them. Per germline, CDR1 LNHDA and CDR2 SQIVND (reference sequence). The CDR3 coding sequence is TGTGCCAGCGGCCAGGGGCTAACTAATGAAAAACTGTTTTTT. This translates into CASGQGLTNEKLFF.

The rearrangement uses TRBV4-1 and TRBJ2-2; 13 bases align to TRBD2. With 4 bases clipped from V and 6 bases from J, the junction kept 14 bases outside the gene matches. Germline V gene data show CDR1 as MGHRA and CDR2 as YSYEKL. The CDR3 sequence is 19 residues long. The CDR3 loop reads CASSLMELAGGPFAGELFF. The CDR3 DNA sequence: TGCGCCAGCAGCCTAATGGAACTAGCGGGGGGGCCTTTCGCCGGGGAGCTGTTTTTT.

The chain couples TRBV3-1 (or the pseudogene TRBV3-2) to TRBJ2-5; 7 bases are shared with TRBD2. The CDR3 is made up of 15 amino acids. Germline V gives CDR1 LGHDT, CDR2 YNNKEL (reference sequence). V lost 2 bases and J lost 5; bases outside the gene matches: 8. The CDR3 DNA reads as TGTGCCAGCAGCCAACCCGGGGGGATCTTTGAGACCCAGTACTTC. Its translation: CASSQPGGIFETQYF.

This chain uses TRBV6-4 with TRBJ1-1; D is unresolved. Germline values: CDR1 MRHNA, CDR2 SNTAGT. The V end lost 3 bases, the J end lost 1 base, and 6 bases lay between the germline ends. The CDR3 sequence is 13 residues long. The CDR3 bases are TGTGCCAGCAGTGAAACTTGGAACACTGAAGCTTTCTTT. This codes for CASSETWNTEAFF.

This clone was observed once. This chain links TRBV12-2 with TRBJ2-1; the listed D gene, TRBD1, was not tested against the DNA. TRBV12-2 is described as a pseudogene. CDR3 size: 17 residues. DNA for the CDR3: TGTGCAAGTCGCTTAGGGGACAGGGGAGGGTCCTACAATGAGCAGTTCTTC. This codes for CASRLGDRGGSYNEQFF.